What follows are 2 T cell receptor beta chains derived from one specimen sequenced in a study of T-cell memory formation after mild COVID-19 (dated by TCRdb to about 2021). The method was 5' RACE. The data were produced on an Illumina NovaSeq 6000. In-frame beta chains were kept once TCRdb had trimmed the public reads at Q25 with fastp and called clones with MiXCR. Rows are combined by CDR3 protein, so each entry shows the most common genes and DNA. This sample holds 200,000 to 250,000 distinct CDR3 sequences; roughly 10% were observed only once. The top ten clones comprise roughly 3.5% of the sample. Sequencing was done on a sample of PBMCs or a T cell subset sorted from them (not recorded which). These receptor sequences come from a man aged 18 to 29 who had mild COVID-19 (a few samples of this study predate the infection). The sample titles of this study are shuffled in the database, so cell type and time point are left out; the donor was told from shared clones.

The J gene is TRBJ1-1, the V gene TRBV5-6, with unresolved D. This CDR3 is built from 13 residues. V was cut by 2 bases and J by 2 bases, with 7 bases left in between. Looked up from germline, CDR1 is SGHDT and CDR2 is YYEEEE. CDR3: CASSFPSNTEAFF. Here the CDR3 DNA reads TGTGCCAGCAGCTTCCCATCAAACACTGAAGCTTTCTTT.

This clonotype was observed a few times. The rearrangement joins TRBV7-2 to TRBJ2-3; 7 positions agree with TRBD2. Per the germline V gene, CDR1 is SGHTA and CDR2 is FQGNSA. Germline trimming cut 0 bases from V and 6 bases from J; bases unmatched to any gene: 6. The CDR3 is made up of 15 amino acids. The CDR3 is CASSLARRGLDTQYF. The CDR3 coding sequence is TGTGCCAGCAGCTTAGCGAGGCGGGGGTTGGATACGCAGTATTTT.